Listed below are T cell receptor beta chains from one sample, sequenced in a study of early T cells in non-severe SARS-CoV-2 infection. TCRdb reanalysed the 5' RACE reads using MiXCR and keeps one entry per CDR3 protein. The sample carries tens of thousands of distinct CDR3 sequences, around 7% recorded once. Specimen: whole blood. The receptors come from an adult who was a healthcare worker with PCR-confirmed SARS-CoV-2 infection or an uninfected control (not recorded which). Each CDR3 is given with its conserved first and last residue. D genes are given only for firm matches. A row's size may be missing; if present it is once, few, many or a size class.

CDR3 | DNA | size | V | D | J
CASREVGGMGYGYTF | TGTGCCAGCAGGGAAGTAGGGGGGATGGGCTATGGCTACACCTTC | - | TRBV6-1 | - | TRBJ1-2
CASSDLSYTQYF | TGTGCCAGCAGTGATCTTAGTTATACGCAGTATTTT | - | TRBV2 | - | TRBJ2-3
CASKGALFDNEQFF | TGCGCCAGTAAAGGGGCCCTTTTTGACAATGAGCAGTTCTTC | - | TRBV4-1 | - | TRBJ2-1
CASSLTNADTEAFF | TGTGCCAGCAGCCTCACAAACGCGGACACTGAAGCTTTCTTT | few | TRBV7-9 | - | TRBJ1-1
CASSPEPMNTEAFF | TGTGCCAGCAGCCCTGAGCCCATGAACACTGAAGCTTTCTTT | many | TRBV7-2 | - | TRBJ1-1
CASSPPSGGRQETQYF | TGTGCCAGCAGTCCACCTAGCGGGGGGCGCCAAGAGACCCAGTACTTC | many | TRBV12-3/TRBV12-4 | TRBD2 | TRBJ2-5
CSVADNYGYTF | TGCAGCGTTGCTGACAACTATGGCTACACCTTC | - | TRBV29-1 | - | TRBJ1-2
CASSQKPQGWSNEKLFF | TGCGCCAGCAGCCAAAAACCACAGGGATGGTCCAATGAAAAACTGTTTTTT | few | TRBV4-1 | - | TRBJ1-4
CASSSLGQGSSTGELFF | TGTGCCAGCAGCTCCCTTGGGCAGGGGTCCTCCACCGGGGAGCTGTTTTTT | many | TRBV9 | - | TRBJ2-2
CASIDTPYQPQHF | TGTGCCAGCATTGACACCCCATATCAGCCCCAGCATTTT | medium-sized | TRBV2 | - | TRBJ1-5
CASSEGQNYGYTF | TGTGCCAGCAGCGAGGGACAGAACTATGGCTACACCTTC | few | TRBV11-2 | TRBD1 | TRBJ1-2
CAISGGPSGLDTQYF | TGTGCCATCAGTGGTGGACCCAGTGGATTAGATACGCAGTATTTT | few | TRBV10-3 | - | TRBJ2-3
CASSRGTAVDTQYF | TGTGCCAGCAGCCGGGGGACAGCCGTGGATACGCAGTATTTT | - | TRBV11-3 | - | TRBJ2-3
CASSFGYGYTF | TGTGCCAGCAGTTTCGGATATGGCTACACCTTC | few | TRBV12-3/TRBV12-4 | - | TRBJ1-2
CASSHGTSEETQYF | TGTGCTAGCAGCCACGGGACTAGCGAAGAGACCCAGTACTTC | - | TRBV7-7 | TRBD2 | TRBJ2-5
CASSLARGALGDGYTF | TGTGCCAGCAGCTTAGCCCGGGGGGCCCTCGGAGATGGCTACACCTTC | few | TRBV11-2 | - | TRBJ1-2
CASSYSGIYEQYF | TGTGCCAGCAGTTACTCGGGGATCTACGAGCAGTACTTC | - | TRBV6-2/TRBV6-3 | - | TRBJ2-7
CSGDRELCSSGNTIYF | TGCAGTGGAGACAGGGAACTCTGCTCTTCTGGAAACACCATATATTTT | many | TRBV20-1 | TRBD1 | TRBJ1-3
CASSQDRQGAHEQYF | TGCGCCAGCAGCCAAGATAGACAGGGGGCACACGAGCAGTACTTC | many | TRBV4-3 | TRBD1 | TRBJ2-7
CASSHGGNTGELFF | TGCGCCAGCTCCCATGGGGGGAACACCGGGGAGCTGTTTTTT | - | TRBV10-1 | - | TRBJ2-2
CASSASGGIGEKLFF | TGTGCCAGCAGCGCCTCAGGGGGCATAGGTGAAAAACTGTTTTTT | few | TRBV7-2 | TRBD1 | TRBJ1-4
CASSSGPQLRETQYF | TGCGCCAGCAGTTCCGGGCCGCAACTCCGAGAGACCCAGTACTTC | few | TRBV5-1 | - | TRBJ2-5
CASSQESRDPYEQYF | TGCGCCAGCAGCCAAGAATCCAGGGACCCCTACGAGCAGTACTTC | many | TRBV4-3 | - | TRBJ2-7
CASSQITRTDTQYF | TGTGCCAGCAGCCAAATCACTAGAACGGATACGCAGTATTTT | many | TRBV4-2 | - | TRBJ2-3
CASSSPVYNEQFF | TGTGCCAGCAGCTCCCCCGTCTACAATGAGCAGTTCTTC | - | TRBV7-2 | - | TRBJ2-1
CASRLRRGTYNSPLHF | TGTGCCAGCCGCCTTCGGCGAGGGACCTATAATTCACCCCTCCACTTT | - | TRBV7-8 | - | TRBJ1-6
CASSYSMTGRLNIQYF | TGTGCCAGCAGTTACTCGATGACAGGCCGGCTAAACATTCAGTACTTC | - | TRBV6-6 | - | TRBJ2-4